The 18 T cell receptor beta chains listed next were all sequenced from one sample in a study of HIV-infected patients and healthy controls. TCRdb reanalysed the 5' RACE reads using MiXCR and keeps one entry per CDR3 protein. Of around 62,000 distinct CDR3 sequences in the sample, roughly a fifth are singletons; the top ten hold about 1.3%. Input material: CD4+ T cells from blood. These TCRs come from a human donor in good health.

In its sample, this clonotype was seen a few times. The chain recombines TRBV14 with TRBJ2-1; no clear D. The V gene lost 0 bases and the J gene lost 8 bases, with 14 bases spanning the gap. This CDR3 spans 15 amino acids. Germline V gene lookup returns CDR1 SGHDN and CDR2 FVKESK. CDR3 DNA: TGTGCCAGCAGCCAAGAATTTTTAGTGGTACATGAGCAGTTCTTC. Encoded protein: CASSQEFLVVHEQFF. The full variable domain, its missing parts supplied by reference TRBV14 and TRBJ2-1, is EAGVTQFPSHSVIEKGQTVTLRCDPISGHDNLYWYRRVMGKEIKFLLHFVKESKQDESGMPNNRFLAERTGGTYSTLKVQPAELEDSGVYFCASSQEFLVVHEQFFGPGTRLTVL.

This clonotype occurred a few times. This chain joins TRBV12-3 or TRBV12-4 and TRBJ2-5; 7 nucleotides match TRBD1. CDR3 size: 17 residues. Trimming cost V 0 bases and J 2 bases; bases outside gene matches: 9. CDR3: CASSLALRTGKQETQYF. The CDR3 region has the DNA TGTGCCAGCAGTTTAGCCCTAAGGACAGGAAAACAAGAGACCCAGTACTTC.

The gene calls are TRBV6-6 and TRBJ1-2, with a tentative D call TRBD1 (6 bases). This CDR3 contains 14 residues. Germline CDR1 reads MNHNY; CDR2 reads SVGAGI (reference sequence). The V and J ends lost 6 bases and 3 bases respectively, with 14 bases between them. The CDR3 region is CASSLETGYYGYTF. The DNA for the CDR3 is TGTGCCAGCAGCCTAGAAACAGGGTACTATGGCTACACCTTC.

This clonotype was seen repeatedly, ten times or more. The rearrangement joins TRBV20-1 to TRBJ2-1; weak D call: TRBD2 (6 bases). The V and J ends lost 2 bases and 4 bases respectively, with 15 bases between them. This CDR3 region has 15 residues. Per the germline V gene, CDR1 is DFQATT and CDR2 is SNEGSKA (reference sequence). The CDR3 DNA reads TGCAGTGCTAGACCCCCATTAGCGGTATACAATGAGCAGTTCTTC. The encoded protein is CSARPPLAVYNEQFF.

CDR3 bases: TGCAGTGGGACCTCGGACAGACAAGAGACCCAGTACTTC. Translating gives CSGTSDRQETQYF. The chain recombines TRBV20-1 with TRBJ2-5; the D gene is possibly TRBD1 (6 bases). The CDR3 length is 13 residues. V was clipped by 7 bases and J by 2 bases, with 14 bases between them. CDR1 and CDR2 from the germline V gene are DFQATT and SNEGSKA (reference sequence).

This clonotype was found a few times. This rearrangement joins TRBV29-1 to TRBJ2-2; perhaps TRBD1 as D (5 bases). The V gene lost 6 bases and the J gene lost 7 bases, with 18 bases spanning the gap. CDR3 length: 14 residues. The germline V gene encodes CDR1 SQVTM and CDR2 ANQGSEA. The CDR3 protein is CSVVPHRLSGELFF. The CDR3, as DNA: TGCAGCGTCGTACCCCACAGGCTAAGCGGGGAGCTGTTTTTT.

The V call is TRBV7-8, the J call TRBJ2-3; a weak D match, TRBD2 (6 bases). Germline CDR1 and CDR2: SGHVS and FQNEAQ. The CDR3 has 14 residues. V was shortened by 1 base and J by 5 bases, with 10 bases between the two germline ends. The CDR3 DNA reads as TGTGCCAGCAGCTTAGGACTAGGAGGAGATACGCAGTATTTT. It translates to CASSLGLGGDTQYF. Variable domain in full (rest from reference TRBV7-8 and TRBJ2-3): GAGVSQSPRYKVAKRGQDVALRCDPISGHVSLFWYQQALGQGPEFLTYFQNEAQLDKSGLPSDRFFAERPEGSVSTLKIQRTQQEDSAVYLCASSLGLGGDTQYFGPGTRLTVL.

This clonotype was counted ten times or more. The CDR3 spells CASSQGASNQPQHF. The CDR3, as DNA: TGTGCCAGCAGCCAAGGTGCTAGCAATCAGCCCCAGCATTTT. V gene TRBV3-1 combines with J gene TRBJ1-5; no clear D gene. Germline assignment: CDR1 LGHDT and CDR2 YNNKEL (reference sequence). The CDR3 contains 14 residues. V was cut by 1 base and J by 0 bases, with 4 bases left in between.

The rearrangement joins TRBV5-5 to TRBJ2-7; 8 nucleotides agree with TRBD2. CDR1 SGHKS and CDR2 YYEKEE come from the germline V gene (reference sequence). CDR3 length equals 13 residues. The trim removed 2 bases at V and 6 bases at J, leaving 4 bases unmatched. CDR3 in amino acids: CASSFGTSVEQYF. The CDR3 DNA sequence: TGTGCCAGCAGCTTCGGGACTAGTGTCGAGCAGTACTTC.

The table lists this clonotype with a count of one. The V and J genes are TRBV20-1 and TRBJ2-3; D possibly corresponds to TRBD1 (6 bases). Trimming cost V 5 bases and J 4 bases, with 7 bases left between them. Germline V gene data show CDR1 as DFQATT and CDR2 as SNEGSKA (reference sequence). This CDR3 region has 11 residues. Here the CDR3 DNA reads TGCAGTGCTTACAGGGCAGATACGCAGTATTTT. Translated: CSAYRADTQYF.

This chain connects TRBV12-3 or TRBV12-4 to TRBJ1-4; D possibly corresponds to TRBD1 (6 bases). The CDR3 has 15 residues. V was clipped by 3 bases and J by 5 bases, with 13 bases between them. Here the CDR3 DNA reads TGTGCCAGCAGTTTGCTCAGGGGCCTAAATGAAAAACTGTTTTTT. This translates into CASSLLRGLNEKLFF.

The V gene is TRBV20-1, the J gene TRBJ2-3; TRBD2 matches 9 bases. There are 15 residues in the CDR3. CDR1 is DFQATT, CDR2 SNEGSKA, per germline (reference sequence). V shed 3 bases and J 5 bases; nucleotides not matched to a gene: 9. The DNA for the CDR3 is TGCAGTGCTAGGCGCGGGAGGGCCATTATAGATACGCAGTATTTT. Translating it yields CSARRGRAIIDTQYF.

This clonotype was observed at least ten times. CDR3 protein: CASSYSPDVAKNIQYF. The CDR3 DNA is TGTGCCAGCAGTTACTCGCCGGACGTGGCCAAAAACATTCAGTACTTC. The J gene is TRBJ2-4, the V gene TRBV6-5; no firm D call. Germline CDR1 is MNHEY and CDR2 is SVGAGI. V was trimmed by 0 bases and J by 1 base, leaving 10 bases between them. The CDR3 spans 16 residues.

V and J are TRBV3-1 and TRBJ2-6; 9 nucleotides line up with TRBD1. The CDR3 is 19 amino acids. V dropped 2 bases and J dropped 1; count of bases not matched to a gene: 9. Germline CDR1 reads LGHDT; CDR2 reads YNNKEL (reference sequence). CDR3 in amino acids: CASSQPTGTGSSGANVLTF. The CDR3 DNA reads as TGTGCCAGCAGCCAACCCACCGGGACAGGGAGTTCTGGGGCCAACGTCCTGACTTTC.

The sample holds a few counts of this clonotype. The chain combines TRBV5-1 with TRBJ2-7; 8 bases line up with TRBD1. The CDR3 extends over 13 amino acids. Trimming removed 0 bases from V and 6 bases from J; junction bases left unmatched: 2. The germline V gene has CDR1 SGHRS and CDR2 YFSETQ. Written as DNA, the CDR3 is TGCGCCAGCAGCTTGGACAGGGGGGTCGAGCAGTACTTC. This codes for CASSLDRGVEQYF.

In its sample, this clonotype was seen many times. The chain has TRBV20-1 and TRBJ1-4; 7 nucleotides match TRBD1. V shed 6 bases and J 2 bases; nucleotides not matched to a gene: 3. Germline V gene data show CDR1 as DFQATT and CDR2 as SNEGSKA (reference sequence). The CDR3 has 13 amino acids. This chain's CDR3 is CSAQQGTNEKLFF. CDR3 in DNA: TGCAGTGCACAACAGGGGACTAATGAAAAACTGTTTTTT.

The rearrangement joins TRBV7-3 to TRBJ2-1, with D unclear. This CDR3 contains 14 residues. Germline V gene sequence: CDR1 SGHTA, CDR2 FQGTGA. Trimming took off 5 bases at V and 0 bases at J, with 8 bases between the two ends. CDR3 nucleotide sequence: TGTGCCAGCAGCCCGAGGAGCTCCTACAATGAGCAGTTCTTC. Translating it yields CASSPRSSYNEQFF.

The rearrangement links TRBV20-1 to TRBJ1-1; D unresolved. CDR1 and CDR2 from the germline V gene are DFQATT and SNEGSKA (reference sequence). The length of the CDR3 is 12 residues. Trimming stripped 3 bases from V and 3 bases from J, with 8 bases between. DNA of the CDR3: TGCAGTGCTAGGAAGGTAGACACTGAAGCTTTCTTT. Translating it yields CSARKVDTEAFF.